This T cell receptor (beta chain) was profiled in a study of blood T cell repertoires in COVID-19. Losses at the gene ends were 2 bases for V and 0 bases for J; bases not matched to a gene: 4. Germline V gives CDR1 LNHNV, CDR2 YYDKDF (reference sequence). There are 16 residues in the CDR3. The method was immunoSEQ multiplex PCR; TCRdb's version includes in-frame clones alone and lacks a portion of them. The sample includes tens of thousands of clones, 65% to 90% of them seen just once. This chain links TRBV15 with TRBJ2-7; 10 nucleotides match TRBD2. The TCR was taken from a human donor in a cohort sampled during active COVID-19. The sequenced sample consisted of peripheral blood. For the CDR3, the DNA is TGTGCCACCAGCAGACAACTAGCGGGGAGCTCCTACGAGCAGTACTTC. Translating gives CATSRQLAGSSYEQYF.